The 22 T cell receptor beta chains below come from one sample, sequenced in a study of vaccination and CD4 T cells after COVID-19. Cultured CD4+ T cell DNA was sequenced using the Oncomine TCR Beta short-read assay. TCRdb re-called the PCR reads with MiXCR, one entry per CDR3 protein. The repertoire has roughly 13,000 distinct CDR3 sequences, roughly 70% of them found once; the top ten carry approximately 31%. No antigen has been identified for these receptors. Treatment indicated: approximately nine-day PBMC culture with coronavirus spike peptide pools or control peptides (ViraFEST assay). The sequencing input was CD4+ T cells from blood, cultured in vitro. Receptor source: a human donor who had recovered from COVID-19.

The chain uses TRBV27 and TRBJ1-2; D ambiguous. The CDR3 has 13 residues. Germline-derived CDR1 and CDR2 are MNHEY and SMNVEV (reference sequence). Between the trimmed V and J ends, which lost 3 bases and 6 bases, there was a span of 11 bases. CDR3 region: CASSLQARDGYTF. CDR3 in DNA: TGTGCCAGCAGTTTGCAGGCTAGAGATGGCTACACCTTC.

This clonotype is deemed medium-sized (0.01 to 0.1%). V gene TRBV7-2 combines with J gene TRBJ1-5, with D possibly matching TRBD1 (5 bases). This CDR3 is built from 14 residues. V was trimmed by 4 bases and J by 0 bases, leaving 7 bases between them. Per germline, CDR1 SGHTA and CDR2 FQGNSA. CDR3 sequence reads: CASSSQGSNQPQHF. CDR3 in DNA: TGTGCCAGCAGCTCCCAGGGTAGCAATCAGCCCCAGCATTTT. The complete variable domain, with remaining parts taken from reference TRBV7-2 and TRBJ1-5, reads GAGVSQSPSNKVTEKGKDVELRCDPISGHTALYWYRQSLGQGLEFLIYFQGNSAPDKSGLPSDRFSAERTGGSVSTLTIQRTQQEDSAVYLCASSSQGSNQPQHFGDGTRLSIL.

This sequence joins TRBV7-2 and TRBJ2-7; 10 bases are shared with TRBD2. V gave up 1 base and J gave up 7 bases; unmatched junction bases: 7. Germline CDR1 and CDR2: SGHTA and FQGNSA. The CDR3 is made up of 15 amino acids. The chain's CDR3 is CASSLESGRAFEQYF. The CDR3 nucleotides read TGTGCCAGCAGCTTAGAAAGCGGGAGGGCCTTTGAGCAGTACTTC.

The rearrangement links TRBV15 to TRBJ2-7, with a weak D call TRBD2 (5 bases). Germline values: CDR1 LNHNV, CDR2 YYDKDF (reference sequence). V was cut by 1 base and J by 0 bases, with 10 bases left in between. The CDR3 loop spans 15 amino acids. This chain's CDR3 is CATSRGLGSSYEQYF. CDR3 nucleotides: TGTGCCACCAGCAGAGGACTGGGGAGCTCCTACGAGCAGTACTTC. The full variable domain, its missing parts supplied by reference TRBV15 and TRBJ2-7, is DAMVIQNPRYQVTQFGKPVTLSCSQTLNHNVMYWYQQKSSQAPKLLFHYYDKDFNNEADTPDNFQSRRPNTSFCFLDIRSPGLGDTAMYLCATSRGLGSSYEQYFGPGTRLTVT.

The rearrangement joins TRBV6-1 to TRBJ1-5; no clear D. The V end was cut by 8 bases, the J end by 0 bases, with 11 bases between. Germline V gene sequence: CDR1 MNHNS, CDR2 SASEGT. The CDR3 is 14 amino acids. The CDR3 region is CASLDANSNQPQHF. The CDR3, as DNA: TGTGCCAGCTTGGACGCGAATAGCAATCAGCCCCAGCATTTT.

The V gene is TRBV7-2, the J gene TRBJ1-3, with D unresolved. The CDR3 is made up of 12 amino acids. The germline V and J ends were trimmed by 2 bases and 8 bases, with 7 bases remaining between them. The germline V gene encodes CDR1 SGHTA and CDR2 FQGNSA. CDR3: CASSLTRDTIYF. In DNA form, the CDR3 reads TGTGCCAGCAGCTTAACGCGTGACACCATATATTTT.

The rearrangement uses TRBV24-1 and TRBJ2-1; 10 bases match TRBD1. In germline, CDR1 is KGHDR, CDR2 SFDVKD. With V trimmed by 0 bases and J by 6 bases, 7 bases remained unmatched. The CDR3 has 17 amino acids. CDR3 protein: CATSDLAGQGSRNEQFF. The CDR3 nucleotides read TGTGCCACCAGTGATTTGGCGGGACAGGGGTCCCGCAATGAGCAGTTCTTC.

This clonotype was counted a single time. The chain recombines TRBV24-1 with TRBJ1-2; D ambiguous. The CDR3 contains 17 residues. V lost 1 base to trimming and J lost 2 bases, with 16 bases between them. Germline V gene sequence: CDR1 KGHDR, CDR2 SFDVKD. The DNA of the CDR3 is TGTGCCACCAGTGATTTACCAGACGACAACTTCAACTATGGCTACACCTTC. Its translation is CATSDLPDDNFNYGYTF.

The chain couples TRBV20-1 to TRBJ1-1; D unclear. Germline V gene data show CDR1 as DFQATT and CDR2 as SNEGSKA (reference sequence). Trimming left V 2 bases short and J 0 bases short, with 7 bases between. The CDR3 loop spans 13 amino acids. The CDR3 sequence is CSARTNMNTEAFF. CDR3 nucleotide sequence: TGCAGTGCTAGAACGAATATGAACACTGAAGCTTTCTTT.

V gene TRBV12-3 or TRBV12-4 combines with J gene TRBJ1-5, with D tentatively TRBD1 (6 bases). The CDR3 is made up of 15 amino acids. V dropped 3 bases and J dropped 6 bases, with 15 bases sitting between them. CDR3 amino acids: CASSFQGRPGQPQHF. The CDR3 region has the DNA TGTGCCAGCAGTTTTCAGGGGCGCCCGGGTCAGCCCCAGCATTTT.

The chain has TRBV7-2 and TRBJ1-1; D may be TRBD1 (5 bases). V was cut by 1 base and J by 0 bases, with 12 bases left in between. This CDR3 is 16 amino acids long. Per germline, CDR1 SGHTA and CDR2 FQGNSA. The CDR3 reads CASSLVSGKLNTEAFF. The DNA for the CDR3 is TGTGCCAGCAGCTTAGTCTCAGGGAAATTGAACACTGAAGCTTTCTTT. Filled out from reference TRBV7-2 and TRBJ1-1, the complete variable domain reads GAGVSQSPSNKVTEKGKDVELRCDPISGHTALYWYRQSLGQGLEFLIYFQGNSAPDKSGLPSDRFSAERTGGSVSTLTIQRTQQEDSAVYLCASSLVSGKLNTEAFFGQGTRLTVV.

This clonotype was seen more than once but under ten times. V gene TRBV27 combines with J gene TRBJ1-6, with D hard to call. The CDR3 spans 18 residues. V lost 8 bases, J lost 2 bases, and 22 bases lay in between. Per the germline V gene, CDR1 is MNHEY and CDR2 is SMNVEV (reference sequence). The CDR3 loop reads CASDQGPGKGAYNSPLHF. CDR3 bases: TGTGCCAGCGACCAAGGGCCCGGGAAGGGCGCCTATAATTCACCCCTCCACTTT.

This clonotype is medium-sized. V usage is TRBV27 and J usage is TRBJ1-2; D unresolved. Germline CDR1 reads MNHEY; CDR2 reads SMNVEV (reference sequence). V lost 6 bases and J 3 bases, leaving 2 bases between the germline ends. The CDR3 covers 10 residues. Here the CDR3 DNA reads TGTGCCAGCAGCTACTATGGCTACACCTTC. This translates into CASSYYGYTF.

This clonotype occurred once. An end of the junction differs from the germline gene, which may be a read error. The chain employs TRBV7-7 and TRBJ2-3; D is unresolved. Germline CDR1 reads SSHAT; CDR2 reads FNYEAQ (reference sequence). There are 14 residues in the CDR3. The CDR3 reads CASSLERLSGTQYF. CDR3 nucleotide sequence: TGTGCTAGCAGCTTAGAAAGACTTTCTGGTACGCAGTATTTT.

This chain connects TRBV6-5 to TRBJ2-7; TRBD1 agrees at 8 bases. The V and J ends lost 3 bases and 3 bases, in that order; junction bases with no gene match: 1. Germline CDR1 MNHEY, CDR2 SVGAGI. This CDR3 spans 13 amino acids. CDR3: CASSYDRGYEQYF. Written as DNA, the CDR3 is TGTGCCAGCAGTTATGACAGGGGCTACGAGCAGTACTTC.

This clonotype appeared a few times. The DNA for the CDR3 is TGTGCCAGCAGTTTATCGACTGGACAGGGAAGGTCACCCCTCCACTTT. This gives the protein CASSLSTGQGRSPLHF. The chain employs TRBV27 and TRBJ1-6; TRBD1 agrees at 8 bases. J was trimmed by 10 bases and V by 0 bases; bases with no gene match: 8. The CDR3 is 16 amino acids. Germline V lookup: CDR1 MNHEY, CDR2 SMNVEV (reference sequence).

The chain recombines TRBV7-2 with TRBJ1-1; no reliable D call. V lost 7 bases and J 1 base, leaving 13 bases between the germline ends. CDR3 length: 14 amino acids. CDR1 is SGHTA and CDR2 is FQGNSA in the germline V gene. CDR3 in amino acids: CASTPRAANTEAFF. As DNA, the CDR3 is TGTGCCAGCACCCCGCGGGCGGCGAACACTGAAGCTTTCTTT.

This clonotype has a handful of counts. The chain employs TRBV6-5 and TRBJ1-1; unclear D gene. Germline lookup yields CDR1 MNHEY and CDR2 SVGAGI. V dropped 4 bases and J dropped 5 bases, with 17 bases sitting between them. This CDR3 contains 15 residues. This CDR3 reads CASSLMKLPRTEAFF. DNA for the CDR3: TGTGCCAGCAGTTTGATGAAGTTACCCAGGACTGAAGCTTTCTTT.

The chain is built from TRBV4-1 and TRBJ1-1; 8 nucleotides match TRBD1. Germline CDR1 reads MGHRA; CDR2 reads YSYEKL. J lost 11 bases, V lost 2 bases, and 7 bases had no gene match. The CDR3 totals 13 residues. The chain's CDR3 is CASSQLRQGFAFF. CDR3 DNA sequence: TGCGCCAGCAGCCAACTTAGACAGGGGTTTGCTTTCTTT.

There are a few counts of this clonotype. This chain joins TRBV7-2 and TRBJ1-1; D gene uncertain. The CDR3 consists of 14 residues. CDR1 and CDR2 (germline): SGHTA, FQGNSA. Trimming shortened V by 1 base and J by 9 bases, and 15 bases separated the two germline ends. DNA for the CDR3: TGTGCCAGCAGCTTAGAGGGCGCGGGAAACAAAGCTTTCTTT. Translated, it gives CASSLEGAGNKAFF.

The J gene is TRBJ1-5, the V gene TRBV19, with 10 bases aligning to TRBD1. The CDR3 runs to 17 residues. V shed 5 bases and J 0 bases; nucleotides not matched to a gene: 7. The germline V gene has CDR1 LNHDA and CDR2 SQIVND (reference sequence). As DNA, the CDR3 is TGTGCCAGTAGTCTCGGGACAGGGGTCTATAGCAATCAGCCCCAGCATTTT. Residues: CASSLGTGVYSNQPQHF.

This chain joins TRBV24-1 and TRBJ2-2; 10 bases match TRBD1. V shed 12 bases and J 4 bases; nucleotides not matched to a gene: 4. Germline V gene lookup returns CDR1 KGHDR and CDR2 SFDVKD. The CDR3 is 13 amino acids. The DNA of the CDR3 is TGTGCCGCCGGGACAGGGGCCACCGGGGAGCTGTTTTTT. Its translation is CAAGTGATGELFF.